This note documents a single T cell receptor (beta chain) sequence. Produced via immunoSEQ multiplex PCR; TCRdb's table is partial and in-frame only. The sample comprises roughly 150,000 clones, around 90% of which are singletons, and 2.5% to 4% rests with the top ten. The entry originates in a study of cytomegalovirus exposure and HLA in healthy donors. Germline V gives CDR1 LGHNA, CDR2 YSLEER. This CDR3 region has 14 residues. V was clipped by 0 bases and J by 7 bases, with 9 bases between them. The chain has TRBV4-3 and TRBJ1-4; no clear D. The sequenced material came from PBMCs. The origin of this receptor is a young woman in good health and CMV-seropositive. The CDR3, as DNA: TGCGCCAGCAGCCAAGATCCCCGGAGTGAAAAACTGTTTTTT. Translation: CASSQDPRSEKLFF.